The TCR beta chain under discussion was sequenced for a study of CD4 T cells in relation to SARS-CoV-2 and coronaviruses. Some clones are missing from TCRdb's copy, which holds only in-frame ones; the method was immunoSEQ multiplex PCR. There are some 27,000 clones in the sample; just under 75% occur only once, and approximately 24% lies in the top ten. Unexposed donor CD4+ T cells date from about 2010-2019, before the COVID-19 pandemic. CD4+ T cells were isolated from the cells after nine to eleven days of culture. Note on this clone: No antigen is known for it.

Germline assignment: CDR1 SGHAT and CDR2 FQNNGV. There are 14 residues in the CDR3. Trimming removed 2 bases at V and 5 bases at J, with 9 bases between. The sequenced sample was CD4+ T cells from PBMCs, cultured in vitro. The chain employs TRBV11-2 and TRBJ2-2; D ambiguous. The origin of this receptor is a human donor in good health. CDR3 loop: CASSLSARTGELFF. CDR3 in DNA: TGTGCCAGCAGCTTATCCGCGCGGACCGGGGAGCTGTTTTTT.